This entry lists 14 T cell receptor beta chains sequenced from one sample in a study of identical twins. TCRdb called the 5' RACE reads again in MiXCR, with one record for every CDR3 protein. The table records some 460,000 distinct CDR3 sequences, around 14% of them present only once. A further study also used this sample, focusing on yellow fever vaccine responses in identical twins.

Specimen: CD4+ T cells sorted from blood. These receptors all stem from a woman in her late teens or twenties in good health.

This clonotype occurred a few times. The chain combines TRBV6-1 with TRBJ1-5; 7 bases are shared with TRBD1. CDR3 length equals 13 residues. V trimming: 6 bases; J trimming: 9 bases; junction bases outside the gene matches: 8. CDR1 MNHNS and CDR2 SASEGT come from the germline V gene. CDR3 protein: CASRQGLVGPQHF. The CDR3 coding sequence is TGTGCCAGCAGACAGGGGCTGGTTGGGCCCCAGCATTTT.

The V gene is TRBV30, the J gene TRBJ1-1; TRBD1 might be the D (5 bases). The CDR3 is 13 amino acids. Germline lookup yields CDR1 GTSNPN and CDR2 SVGIG (reference sequence). The V gene lost 5 bases and the J gene lost 5 bases, with 15 bases spanning the gap. CDR3 DNA sequence: TGTGCCTGGGCGCCGGCCCAGGGTACTGAAGCTTTCTTT. Translated: CAWAPAQGTEAFF. The complete variable domain, with remaining parts taken from reference TRBV30 and TRBJ1-1, reads SQTIHQWPATLVQPVGSPLSLECTVEGTSNPNLYWYRQAAGRGLQLLFYSVGIGQISSEVPQNLSASRPQDRQFILSSKKLLLSDSGFYLCAWAPAQGTEAFFGQGTRLTVV.

This chain uses TRBV6-1 with TRBJ1-1; tentatively, D is TRBD1 (6 bases). Germline assignment: CDR1 MNHNS and CDR2 SASEGT. The CDR3 loop spans 15 amino acids. Trimming cost V 5 bases and J 0 bases, with 13 bases left between them. The chain's CDR3 is CASSIQGTMNTEAFF. DNA of the CDR3: TGTGCCAGCAGTATCCAGGGGACTATGAACACTGAAGCTTTCTTT.

This clonotype was seen only a few times. V is TRBV19 and J is TRBJ2-2; maybe TRBD1 (6 bases). CDR1 LNHDA and CDR2 SQIVND come from the germline V gene (reference sequence). Trimming cost V 6 bases and J 7 bases, with 15 bases left between them. CDR3 size: 14 residues. The CDR3: CASRGQLGGGELFF. CDR3 nucleotides: TGTGCCAGTAGAGGACAGCTTGGGGGCGGGGAGCTGTTTTTT.

The rearrangement links TRBV29-1 to TRBJ2-1; TRBD2 matches 12 bases. Trimming at V came to 0 bases and at J to 8 bases, leaving 5 bases not matched to a gene. The length of the CDR3 is 15 residues. Germline CDR1 SQVTM, CDR2 ANQGSEA. The CDR3 loop reads CSVEDPLAGGYEQFF. The CDR3 nucleotides read TGCAGCGTTGAAGATCCACTAGCGGGAGGCTATGAGCAGTTCTTC.

The V gene is TRBV6-1, the J gene TRBJ2-7; the D gene is possibly TRBD1 (6 bases). Trimming shortened V by 6 bases and J by 2 bases, and 11 bases separated the two germline ends. Germline CDR1 and CDR2: MNHNS and SASEGT. The CDR3 totals 13 residues. CDR3 in amino acids: CASRGDTAYEQYF. DNA for the CDR3: TGTGCCAGCAGAGGGGACACTGCCTACGAGCAGTACTTC.

This clonotype appeared a few times. This chain joins TRBV2 and TRBJ2-1; D is possibly TRBD1 or TRBD2 (5 bases each). CDR1 SNHLY and CDR2 FYNNEI come from the germline V gene. The CDR3 contains 13 residues. The V and J ends lost 1 base and 7 bases respectively, with 8 bases between them. The CDR3 reads CASSEEWGNEQFF. The CDR3, as DNA: TGTGCCAGCAGTGAAGAGTGGGGGAATGAGCAGTTCTTC.

The V and J genes are TRBV28 and TRBJ1-5; D is uncertain. V lost 5 bases to trimming and J lost 4 bases, with 15 bases between them. This CDR3 is built from 15 residues. Germline CDR1 is MDHEN and CDR2 is SYDVKM. CDR3 sequence: CASSPIMGVNQPQHF. The CDR3 DNA sequence: TGTGCCAGCAGTCCCATCATGGGAGTAAATCAGCCCCAGCATTTT.

There are many counts of this clonotype. The chain couples TRBV4-2 to TRBJ1-6, with 8 nucleotides matching TRBD1. The germline CDR1 and CDR2 sequences are LGHNA and YNFKEQ. Germline trimming cut 0 bases from V and 10 bases from J; bases unmatched to any gene: 8. The length of the CDR3 is 16 residues. CDR3: CASSQDRQGAGSPLHF. For the CDR3, the DNA is TGTGCCAGCAGCCAAGATCGGCAGGGGGCGGGGTCACCCCTCCACTTT.

The chain links TRBV7-9 to TRBJ2-1, with D tentatively TRBD2 (5 bases). Germline V gene lookup returns CDR1 SEHNR and CDR2 FQNEAQ (reference sequence). The CDR3 is made up of 17 amino acids. The V end lost 3 bases, the J end lost 2 bases, and 17 bases lay between the germline ends. The CDR3 loop is CASSFSRVGVTYNEQFF. In DNA form, the CDR3 reads TGTGCCAGCAGCTTTTCTAGGGTGGGAGTGACCTACAATGAGCAGTTCTTC.

This clonotype was recorded many times. V is TRBV30 and J is TRBJ2-2, with unresolved D. Germline loops: CDR1 GTSNPN, CDR2 SVGIG (reference sequence). V was cut by 8 bases and J by 0 bases, with 7 bases left in between. This CDR3 comprises 12 residues. Here the CDR3 reads CAHYPNTGELFF. The CDR3 DNA sequence: TGTGCCCACTACCCGAACACCGGGGAGCTGTTTTTT.

The chain links TRBV21-1 to TRBJ2-5; TRBD1 reflects the table's D call only, with no check against the DNA. TRBV21-1 is a recognized pseudogene. This CDR3 comprises 15 residues. In nucleotides, the CDR3 is TGTGCCAGCAGCACGGACAGGGGGCTACGAGAGACCCAGTACTTC. Protein sequence: CASSTDRGLRETQYF.

This clonotype came up a few times. For the CDR3, the DNA is TGTGCCAGCAACCTAGGGTACCAAGAGACCCAGTACTTC. Amino acids: CASNLGYQETQYF. The V call is TRBV7-9, the J call TRBJ2-5; D uncertain. CDR3 length: 13 amino acids. Trimming shortened V by 7 bases and J by 0 bases, and 9 bases separated the two germline ends. Germline V gives CDR1 SEHNR, CDR2 FQNEAQ (reference sequence). The whole variable domain, filled in from reference TRBV7-9 and TRBJ2-5, reads DTGVSQNPRHKITKRGQNVTFRCDPISEHNRLYWYRQTLGQGPEFLTYFQNEAQLEKSRLLSDRFSAERPKGSFSTLEIQRTEQGDSAMYLCASNLGYQETQYFGPGTRLLVL.

The V and J genes are TRBV20-1 and TRBJ2-3; TRBD1 matches at 7 bases. Germline CDR1 DFQATT, CDR2 SNEGSKA (reference sequence). There are 15 residues in the CDR3. Trimming removed 3 bases from V and 0 bases from J; junction bases left unmatched: 6. Written as DNA, the CDR3 is TGCAGTGCTAGGAGGGACAGCCTTAGCACAGATACGCAGTATTTT. Translated: CSARRDSLSTDTQYF.